The rows below give T cell receptor beta chains drawn from one sample of a study of vaccination effects on CD4 cells after COVID-19. No antigen has been identified for these receptors. Clones were sequenced by immunoSEQ multiplex PCR, and TCRdb holds only the in-frame ones, with some missing. This sample has around 30,000 clones, with about 70% found just once. The sequences come from CD4+ T cells from PBMCs cultured with HCoV-NL63 spike peptides, collected after COVID-19 vaccination. These receptors originate from a human donor who received a COVID-19 vaccine. Each CDR3 is given with its conserved first and last residue. The D gene is left open where the match is weak. Size is stated for part of the rows, as once, few or many counts, or as a class when the clone is expanded.

J,size,V,D,DNA,CDR3
TRBJ1-4,.,TRBV7-9,TRBD1,TGTGCCAGCAGCTCACGGACAGGGGGGTATGAAAAACTGTTTTTT,CASSSRTGGYEKLFF
TRBJ2-3,.,TRBV6-5,.,TGTGCCAGCAGTACAGGGACTCCGAGTACGCAGTATTTT,CASSTGTPSTQYF
TRBJ2-4,.,TRBV5-1,.,TGCGCCAGCTCCGGGACTCAAGGTGACCTAATCAAAAACATTCAGTACTTC,CASSGTQGDLIKNIQYF
TRBJ2-7,.,TRBV4-1,TRBD2,TGCGCCAGCAGCCAAGTGGGGACTAGCGTACGCTACGAGCAGTACTTC,CASSQVGTSVRYEQYF
TRBJ1-6,.,TRBV19,.,TGTGCCAGTAGTACCGCAGGGGAAAGCTCCTATAATTCACCCCTCCACTTT,CASSTAGESSYNSPLHF
TRBJ2-1,few,TRBV7-9,TRBD2,TGTGCCAGCAGCTGGGAACCGGGACTAGAGAGAGGTGAGCAGTTCTTC,CASSWEPGLERGEQFF
TRBJ1-6,.,TRBV28,.,TGTGCCAGCAGTTTAATCAGACAGAGCTCCTATAATTCACCCCTCCACTTT,CASSLIRQSSYNSPLHF
TRBJ1-1,.,TRBV5-1,.,TGCGCCAGCAGCTTGGACCCCCAGGTTATGAACACTGAAGCTTTCTTT,CASSLDPQVMNTEAFF
TRBJ2-3,.,TRBV19,TRBD1,TGTGCCAGTAGTACCCCGGGACAGGGACCAGATACGCAGTATTTT,CASSTPGQGPDTQYF
TRBJ1-2,.,TRBV14,.,TGTGCCAGCAGCCAAGTACCCAGCTATGGCTACACCTTC,CASSQVPSYGYTF
TRBJ2-6,.,TRBV30,.,TGTGCCTGGAGGGGGTCTGGGGCCAACGTCCTGACTTTC,CAWRGSGANVLTF
TRBJ1-1,.,TRBV5-1,.,TGCGCCAGCAGAGCCGACACTGAAGCTTTCTTT,CASRADTEAFF
TRBJ2-3,.,TRBV3-1/TRBV3-2,.,TGTGCCAGCAGCCAACCCCTAGCGTCGTCGACAGATACGCAGTATTTT,CASSQPLASSTDTQYF
TRBJ2-3,.,TRBV18,TRBD2,TGTGCCAGCTCACCCCAAGCGGGAGGGAATACGCAGTATTTT,CASSPQAGGNTQYF
TRBJ1-5,few,TRBV25-1,.,TGTGCCAGCAGTTCAGCCTCGATGGGGCCCAATCAGCCCCAGCATTTT,CASSSASMGPNQPQHF
TRBJ1-1,.,TRBV4-1,.,TGCGCCAGCAGCCATCTAGGGCGGGGAAGATTGAACACTGAAGCTTTCTTT,CASSHLGRGRLNTEAFF
TRBJ1-1,.,TRBV12-3/TRBV12-4,.,TGTGCCAGCAGTTTAGCGCAGGGATCTGAAGCTTTCTTT,CASSLAQGSEAFF
TRBJ1-5,.,TRBV10-1,.,TGCGCCAGCAGTGAGTCCAGGGACGTAAGTCAGCCCCAGCATTTT,CASSESRDVSQPQHF
TRBJ2-3,.,TRBV6-5,TRBD1,TGTGCCAGCACCCGGGACAGGGGAGATACGCAGTATTTT,CASTRDRGDTQYF
TRBJ2-2,.,TRBV14,TRBD2,TGTGCCAGCAGCCACCGGACGGAGCGGGGGACCGGGGAGCTGTTTTTT,CASSHRTERGTGELFF
TRBJ1-3,once,TRBV6-5,.,TGTGCCAGCAGTAAAAGTGGAAACACCATATATTTT,CASSKSGNTIYF
TRBJ2-7,.,TRBV10-2,.,TGCGCCAGCAGTGCGACTAGGCCTCGTACCTACGAGCAGTACTTC,CASSATRPRTYEQYF
TRBJ1-5,few,TRBV4-1,TRBD1,TGCGCCAGCAGTCAAGGCGTGGGCAGGGGGCGACTTCAGCCCCAGCATTTT,CASSQGVGRGRLQPQHF
TRBJ1-3,few,TRBV5-1,.,TGCGCCAGCAGCTTGGCTGGGTATGGAAACACCATATATTTT,CASSLAGYGNTIYF
TRBJ1-1,.,TRBV30,.,TGTGCCTGGAGTGTACGGGGGGTGAGCACTGAAGCTTTCTTT,CAWSVRGVSTEAFF
TRBJ1-2,.,TRBV6-1,.,TGTGCCAGCAGTGAACAGACTAACTATGGCTACACCTTC,CASSEQTNYGYTF
TRBJ2-1,.,TRBV7-9,TRBD1,TGTGCCAGCAGCCAACCGGGACAGGGCCACAATGAGCAGTTCTTC,CASSQPGQGHNEQFF
TRBJ2-2,.,TRBV3-1/TRBV3-2,.,TGTGCCAGCAGCCAATTACTGAGTTACACCGGGGAGCTGTTTTTT,CASSQLLSYTGELFF
TRBJ2-1,.,TRBV5-1,TRBD2,TGCGCCAGCAGCTCGACTAGCCTAGCCCCCAGGTACAATGAGCAGTTCTTC,CASSSTSLAPRYNEQFF
TRBJ1-6,.,TRBV2,TRBD1,TGTGCCTGTGGACAGGGATCGAATAATTCACCCCTCCACTTT,CACGQGSNNSPLHF
TRBJ2-1,.,TRBV19,.,TGTGCCAGTAGTATCGGTAGGGCAGTTACCTACAATGAGCAGTTCTTC,CASSIGRAVTYNEQFF
TRBJ1-5,.,TRBV19,.,TGTGCCAGTTCCCACCGGACGGTAATACAGCCCCAGCATTTT,CASSHRTVIQPQHF
TRBJ1-6,.,TRBV7-8,TRBD1,TGTGCCAGCAGCTCCCAGGGACAGTATAATTCACCCCTCCACTTT,CASSSQGQYNSPLHF
TRBJ1-1,few,TRBV6-5,TRBD1,TGTGCCAGCAACGGACAGGGGTTGAACACTGAAGCTTTCTTT,CASNGQGLNTEAFF
TRBJ2-7,.,TRBV2,.,TGTGCCACCGCCAGGGGCGGCGGGAGCCCGAGTTTGGATGAGCAGTACTTC,CATARGGGSPSLDEQYF
TRBJ2-1,.,TRBV7-8,.,TGTGCCAGCAGCTTATTTCCTAGCTCTGACAATGAGCAGTTCTTC,CASSLFPSSDNEQFF
TRBJ2-3,once,TRBV18,TRBD1,TGTGCCAGCAGACAGGGCCCCGATACGCAGTATTTT,CASRQGPDTQYF
TRBJ1-2,few,TRBV25-1,TRBD1,TGTGCCAGCAGTGAAGTGGGACAGAGATATGGCTACACCTTC,CASSEVGQRYGYTF